This T cell receptor beta chain is drawn from a study of Graves' ophthalmopathy and Graves' hyperthyroidism. In germline, CDR1 is DFQATT, CDR2 SNEGSKA (reference sequence). After removal of 3 bases from V and 1 base from J, the junction contained 4 bases not matched to a gene. CDR3 length: 14 residues. From RNA, the CDR3 regions of TCR beta chains were amplified and sequenced. HTBI-primed first-round RT-PCR preceded second-round multiplex PCR. In TCRdb, the multiplex PCR reads were re-called with MiXCR into one record per CDR3 protein. Found here are over a million distinct CDR3 sequences, about two fifths of them singletons; the top ten hold roughly 10%. At least ten counts were recorded for this clonotype.

The clonotype was recovered from an adult man with Graves' hyperthyroidism. Sequenced material: peripheral blood or thyroid tissue (not recorded which). The chain couples TRBV20-1 to TRBJ2-7; 9 bases align to TRBD1. CDR3 DNA: TGCAGTGCTAGCGCCGGGACAGGGTCCTACGAGCAGTACTTC. Its protein product is CSASAGTGSYEQYF.